The present T cell receptor beta chain was sequenced within a study of technical replicates of blood from a few donors. Repertoires were generated with immunoSEQ multiplex PCR, while TCRdb's copy carries only in-frame clones and drops some. This sample has under 35,000 clones, with 90% to 95% found just once. The CDR3 runs 17 residues. With 0 bases removed from V and 6 bases from J, the gap between germline ends came to 21 bases. Per germline, CDR1 SGHRS and CDR2 YFSETQ. The sample taken for sequencing was PBMCs. V gene TRBV5-1 combines with J gene TRBJ1-1; TRBD1 is a possible D gene (5 bases). The source is a human donor in good health. Some clones in this sample may be carry-over from other donors' samples. Written as DNA, the CDR3 is TGCGCCAGCAGCTTGGTCCTTACTGGTGGGGCTCAGTCTGAAGCTTTCTTT. Translated, it gives CASSLVLTGGAQSEAFF.